The subject of this entry is one TCR beta chain. Mismatch with germline at one junction end may stem from a read error. The data were obtained in a study of T cell changes during pregnancy in multiple sclerosis. Assay used: immunoSEQ multiplex PCR; TCRdb lists only in-frame clones, some missing. The sample lists 50,000 to 65,000 clones, 85% to 95% occurring once. CDR1 and CDR2 (germline): SGDLS, YYNGEE. The CDR3 is made up of 16 amino acids. Here the sequenced sample was peripheral blood, taken in the first trimester of pregnancy. The J gene is TRBJ1-1, the V gene TRBV9; possibly TRBD1 for D (5 bases). The receptor's source is a female donor with multiple sclerosis, enrolled in a pregnancy study. Here the CDR3 reads CASSVAGAGMNAEAFF. In DNA form, the CDR3 reads TGTGCCAGCAGCGTAGCTGGTGCAGGGATGAACGCTGAAGCTTTCTTT. The full variable domain, in which reference TRBV9 and TRBJ1-1 provide the parts outside the CDR3, is DSGVTQTPKHLITATGQRVTLRCSPRSGDLSVYWYQQSLDQGLQFLIQYYNGEERAKGNILERFSAQQFPDLHSELNLSSLELGDSALYFCASSVAGAGMNAEAFFGQGTRLTVV.